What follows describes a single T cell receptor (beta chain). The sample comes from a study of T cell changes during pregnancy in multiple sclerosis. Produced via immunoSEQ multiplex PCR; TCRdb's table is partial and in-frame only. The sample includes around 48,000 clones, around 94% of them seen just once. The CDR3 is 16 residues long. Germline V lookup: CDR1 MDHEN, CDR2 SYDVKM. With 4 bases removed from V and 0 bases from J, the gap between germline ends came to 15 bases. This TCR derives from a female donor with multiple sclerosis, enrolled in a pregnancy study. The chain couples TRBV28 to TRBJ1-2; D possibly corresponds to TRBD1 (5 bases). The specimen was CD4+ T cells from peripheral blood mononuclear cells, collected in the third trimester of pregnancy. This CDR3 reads CASSSQETYPNYGYTF. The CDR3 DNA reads TGTGCCAGCAGTTCACAGGAGACCTATCCTAACTATGGCTACACCTTC.